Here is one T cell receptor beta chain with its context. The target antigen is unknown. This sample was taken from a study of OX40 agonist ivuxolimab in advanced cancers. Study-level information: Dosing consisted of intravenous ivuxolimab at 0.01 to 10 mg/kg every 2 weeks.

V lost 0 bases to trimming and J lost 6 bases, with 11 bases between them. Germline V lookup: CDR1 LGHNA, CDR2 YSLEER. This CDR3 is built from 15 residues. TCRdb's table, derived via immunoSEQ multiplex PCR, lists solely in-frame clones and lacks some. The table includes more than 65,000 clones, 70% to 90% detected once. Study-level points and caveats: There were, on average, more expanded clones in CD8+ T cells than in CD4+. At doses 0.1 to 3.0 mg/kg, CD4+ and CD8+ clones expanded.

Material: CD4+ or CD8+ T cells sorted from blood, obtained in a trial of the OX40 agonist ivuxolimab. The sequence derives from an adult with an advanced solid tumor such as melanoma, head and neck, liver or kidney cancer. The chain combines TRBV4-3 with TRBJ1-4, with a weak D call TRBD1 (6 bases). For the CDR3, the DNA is TGCGCCAGCAGCCAAGACAGGGGTAATGATGAAAAACTGTTTTTT. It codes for CASSQDRGNDEKLFF.